The 32 T cell receptor beta chains listed next were all sequenced from one sample in a study of beta chain features in type 1 diabetes. The sequenced template was cDNA made from the entire isolated RNA. Clones were sequenced by immunoSEQ multiplex PCR, and TCRdb holds only the in-frame ones, with some missing. The sample holds around 430,000 clones, 25% to 35% seen once. The sequencing input was naive CD4+ T cells from blood. The receptors stem from a man younger than 35 in good health.

CDR3 loop: CASSHGINTDTQYF. In DNA, the CDR3 is TGCGCCAGCAGCCATGGGATCAACACAGATACGCAGTATTTT. This chain joins TRBV4-3 and TRBJ2-3; D unresolved. Germline-derived CDR1 and CDR2 are LGHNA and YSLEER. V gave up 3 bases and J gave up 2 bases, with 9 bases separating them. The CDR3 sequence is 14 residues long.

CDR3 DNA sequence: TGTGCCAGCAGCTTAGCTAGCGGGAGACTTAGCTCCTACAATGAGCAGTTCTTC. The encoded protein is CASSLASGRLSSYNEQFF. The rearrangement joins TRBV7-8 to TRBJ2-1; 9 bases map to TRBD2. The J segment lost 0 bases and the V segment lost 0 bases, leaving 6 bases of the junction unmatched. Germline V gene data show CDR1 as SGHVS and CDR2 as FQNEAQ. The CDR3 runs to 18 residues.

The gene calls are TRBV6-6 and TRBJ2-1, with D uncertain. The CDR3 extends over 14 amino acids. Germline V gene data show CDR1 as MNHNY and CDR2 as SVGAGI (reference sequence). Trimming left V 5 bases short and J 3 bases short, with 11 bases between. The CDR3 sequence: CASSPGLRYNEQFF. The CDR3 region has the DNA TGTGCCAGCAGTCCAGGTCTCCGCTACAATGAGCAGTTCTTC.

The chain is built from TRBV11-2 and TRBJ2-5; 14 bases line up with TRBD2. The CDR3 contains 16 residues. V gave up 5 bases and J gave up 4 bases; unmatched junction bases: 6. Germline CDR1 is SGHAT and CDR2 is FQNNGV. The CDR3 reads CASSPAGLAGVETQYF. The DNA for the CDR3 is TGTGCCAGCAGCCCCGCGGGACTAGCGGGAGTAGAGACCCAGTACTTC.

This clone was counted a few times. V is TRBV5-1 and J is TRBJ2-6; unclear D gene. V was clipped by 4 bases and J by 4 bases, with 15 bases between them. The germline gives CDR1 SGHRS, CDR2 YFSETQ. The CDR3 is 16 amino acids. The CDR3 sequence is CASSPSVGSGANVLTF. In nucleotides, the CDR3 is TGCGCCAGCAGCCCCAGCGTTGGATCGGGGGCCAACGTCCTGACTTTC. Based on the CDR3 plus reference TRBV5-1 and TRBJ2-6, the full variable domain is KAGVTQTPRYLIKTRGQQVTLSCSPISGHRSVSWYQQTPGQGLQFLFEYFSETQRNKGNFPGRFSGRQFSNSRSEMNVSTLELGDSALYLCASSPSVGSGANVLTFGAGSRLTVL.

This chain links TRBV2 with TRBJ2-3; weak D call: TRBD2 (6 bases). Germline V CDR1 and CDR2: SNHLY, FYNNEI. With 6 bases removed from V and 5 bases from J, the gap between germline ends came to 21 bases. The CDR3 spans 16 residues. The CDR3 protein is CASRSSPGLGGDTQYF. Written as DNA, the CDR3 is TGTGCCAGCAGATCATCCCCGGGACTCGGAGGAGATACGCAGTATTTT.

The rearrangement uses TRBV30 and TRBJ2-2; D gene unclear. CDR1 and CDR2 from the germline V gene are GTSNPN and SVGIG (reference sequence). V dropped 4 bases and J dropped 5 bases, with 14 bases sitting between them. This CDR3 is built from 14 residues. CDR3 amino acids: CAWIPGFRTGELFF. The CDR3 nucleotides are TGTGCCTGGATTCCAGGATTCAGGACCGGGGAGCTGTTTTTT.

Here the CDR3 DNA reads TGTGCCAGCAGCACTGGGACGGTCAACTACGAGCAGTACTTC. This encodes CASSTGTVNYEQYF. The chain combines TRBV7-9 with TRBJ2-7; D might be TRBD1 or TRBD2, each matching 5 bases. Germline loops: CDR1 SEHNR, CDR2 FQNEAQ (reference sequence). CDR3 length equals 14 residues. V lost 5 bases and J 3 bases, leaving 14 bases between the germline ends.

V gene TRBV30 combines with J gene TRBJ1-1; 7 positions agree with TRBD1. Germline V gene lookup returns CDR1 GTSNPN and CDR2 SVGIG (reference sequence). The CDR3 has 15 residues. With 6 bases clipped from V and 6 bases from J, the junction kept 16 bases outside the gene matches. CDR3 DNA: TGTGCCTGCGACCTAGGGGGCTTTAGGCCGGCTGAAGCTTTCTTT. Amino acids: CACDLGGFRPAEAFF.

This clone has a handful of counts. This sample includes further DNA sequences coding for the same CDR3. The CDR3 sequence is CSGGTDTQYF. The CDR3 DNA follows: TGCAGTGGGGGGACAGATACGCAGTATTTT. The chain carries TRBV29-1 and TRBJ2-3, with D perhaps TRBD2 (6 bases). Germline CDR1 reads SQVTM; CDR2 reads ANQGSEA. The CDR3 is made up of 10 amino acids.

In its sample, this clone was seen a few times. This chain connects TRBV7-2 to TRBJ2-1; possibly TRBD1 for D (6 bases). The V gene's germline CDR1 is SGHTA and CDR2 FQGNSA. V gave up 3 bases and J gave up 0 bases, with 9 bases separating them. The CDR3 sequence is 15 residues long. CDR3: CASSLSGASYNEQFF. The CDR3 bases are TGTGCCAGCAGCTTGTCAGGGGCCTCCTACAATGAGCAGTTCTTC.

The DNA for the CDR3 is TGTGCCAGCAGCCCGGACAGGGCATATGAAAAACTGTTTTTT. As protein: CASSPDRAYEKLFF. J is TRBJ1-4 and V is TRBV7-2; TRBD1 matches at 8 bases. Germline CDR1 SGHTA, CDR2 FQGNSA. The CDR3 spans 14 residues. Unmatched junction bases numbered 5, after V lost 5 bases and J lost 6 bases.

To note about this clone: The same CDR3 can be traced to other DNA sequences in this sample. The rearrangement links TRBV7-2 to TRBJ2-3; D is undetermined. There are 12 residues in the CDR3. Trimming left V 5 bases short and J 2 bases short, with 5 bases between. CDR1 is SGHTA and CDR2 is FQGNSA in the germline V gene. The CDR3 DNA follows: TGTGCCAGCAGCCCATACACAGATACGCAGTATTTT. It specifies CASSPYTDTQYF.

V and J are TRBV30 and TRBJ2-1; TRBD2 agrees at 10 bases. Germline CDR1 and CDR2: GTSNPN and SVGIG (reference sequence). The CDR3 totals 17 residues. V was clipped by 4 bases and J by 0 bases; unmatched bases: 9. The CDR3 coding sequence is TGTGCCTGGATGGGGAATAGCGGGAGGAGCTCCTACAATGAGCAGTTCTTC. This codes for CAWMGNSGRSSYNEQFF. Supplemented by reference TRBV30 and TRBJ2-1, the full variable domain reads SQTIHQWPATLVQPVGSPLSLECTVEGTSNPNLYWYRQAAGRGLQLLFYSVGIGQISSEVPQNLSASRPQDRQFILSSKKLLLSDSGFYLCAWMGNSGRSSYNEQFFGPGTRLTVL.

This clone was detected a few times. The chain employs TRBV7-9 and TRBJ2-5, with TRBD2 as a possible D gene (5 bases). The CDR3 has 17 residues. CDR1 and CDR2 from the germline V gene are SEHNR and FQNEAQ (reference sequence). The V and J ends lost 8 bases and 1 base respectively, with 23 bases between them. CDR3 DNA sequence: TGTGCCAGCGGAGGCAGGCCCCTCGGGAAGGGCCAAGAGACCCAGTACTTC. Translation gives CASGGRPLGKGQETQYF.

The rearrangement uses TRBV2 and TRBJ2-5; TRBD2 is a possible D gene (6 bases). CDR3 size: 12 residues. From germline, CDR1 is SNHLY and CDR2 FYNNEI. Trimming shortened V by 7 bases and J by 4 bases, and 10 bases separated the two germline ends. The CDR3 DNA is TGTGCCAGCATGCTAGCGAGAGAGACCCAGTACTTC. It translates to CASMLARETQYF.

This chain uses TRBV7-6 with TRBJ2-6; a weak D match, TRBD1 (6 bases). The CDR3 has 16 residues. In germline, CDR1 is SGHVS, CDR2 FNYEAQ. The V end was cut by 2 bases, the J end by 0 bases, with 8 bases between. The CDR3 nucleotides are TGTGCCAGCAGCTTACAGGGGTTCTCTGGGGCCAACGTCCTGACTTTC. The encoded protein is CASSLQGFSGANVLTF. The variable domain in full, with the rest retrieved from reference TRBV7-6 and TRBJ2-6, is GAGVSQSPRYKVTKRGQDVALRCDPISGHVSLYWYRQALGQGPEFLTYFNYEAQQDKSGLPNDRFSAERPEGSISTLTIQRTEQRDSAMYRCASSLQGFSGANVLTFGAGSRLTVL.

This clone was detected only a few times. The chain recombines TRBV2 with TRBJ1-2; D is possibly TRBD1 (5 bases). CDR1 and CDR2 (germline): SNHLY, FYNNEI. The V gene lost 1 base and the J gene lost 0 bases, with 9 bases spanning the gap. This CDR3 comprises 15 residues. As DNA, the CDR3 is TGTGCCAGCAGTGAAGTGGGGCAGACTAACTATGGCTACACCTTC. Its protein is CASSEVGQTNYGYTF.

This clone was found a few times. This chain connects TRBV6-5 to TRBJ2-7; 7 positions agree with TRBD1. This CDR3 contains 14 residues. In germline, CDR1 is MNHEY, CDR2 SVGAGI. Trimming at V came to 6 bases and at J to 2 bases, leaving 7 bases not matched to a gene. The CDR3 loop is CASRRDSPTYEQYF. For the CDR3, the DNA is TGTGCCAGCAGAAGGGACAGCCCGACCTACGAGCAGTACTTC.

This clone was recorded a few times. This chain links TRBV6-1 with TRBJ2-7; tentatively, D is TRBD1 or TRBD2 (5 bases each). Between the trimmed V and J ends, which lost 7 bases and 2 bases, there was a span of 12 bases. Looked up from germline, CDR1 is MNHNS and CDR2 is SASEGT. The CDR3 has 13 amino acids. The CDR3 spells CASNRDGTYEQYF. CDR3 nucleotides: TGTGCCAGCAACCGGGACGGGACCTACGAGCAGTACTTC.

The V and J genes are TRBV29-1 and TRBJ1-2, with 8 bases lining up with TRBD1. With 6 bases clipped from V and 3 bases from J, the junction kept 9 bases outside the gene matches. CDR1 is SQVTM, CDR2 ANQGSEA, per germline. This CDR3 is 14 amino acids long. CDR3 nucleotides: TGCAGCGTAGGATTTGGACAGGGCGACTATGGCTACACCTTC. Translated: CSVGFGQGDYGYTF.

This clone was recorded only once. The chain combines TRBV10-3 with TRBJ2-2; either TRBD1 or TRBD2 may fit D (7 bases each). This CDR3 spans 15 amino acids. The V end lost 9 bases, the J end lost 1 base, and 15 bases lay between the germline ends. In germline, CDR1 is ENHRY, CDR2 SYGVKD. CDR3 sequence (DNA): TGTGCCATTCAAGCGGGACAGTTGAACACCGGGGAGCTGTTTTTT. Encoded protein: CAIQAGQLNTGELFF.

This chain uses TRBV15 with TRBJ2-1; D is possibly TRBD2 (6 bases). Germline CDR1 is LNHNV and CDR2 is YYDKDF (reference sequence). The CDR3 runs 14 residues. The V end was cut by 0 bases, the J end by 8 bases, with 11 bases between. In nucleotides, the CDR3 is TGTGCCACCAGCAGAGATATGGGGAGGTATGAGCAGTTCTTC. Its protein product is CATSRDMGRYEQFF.

To note about this clone: This may arise from a read error, as a much more abundant clone is one base away. At the DNA level, this CDR3 is encoded by other sequences in the same sample as well. The genes are TRBV9 and TRBJ2-3; D gene ambiguous. V dropped 3 bases and J dropped 2 bases, with 1 base sitting between them. This CDR3 contains 11 residues. Looked up from germline, CDR1 is SGDLS and CDR2 is YYNGEE. The CDR3 protein is CASSATDTQYF. In nucleotides, the CDR3 is TGTGCCAGCAGCGCCACAGATACGCAGTATTTT.

This clone has a handful of counts. The CDR3 nucleotides read TGTGCCAGCGGCTTAGCGTACGAGCAGTACTTC. Protein: CASGLAYEQYF. The rearrangement links TRBV28 to TRBJ2-7, with D possibly being TRBD2 (5 bases). The CDR3 has 11 residues. V lost 8 bases and J 4 bases, leaving 9 bases between the germline ends. Germline V gives CDR1 MDHEN, CDR2 SYDVKM.

The chain is built from TRBV4-1 and TRBJ2-3, with no clear D. CDR1 and CDR2 from the germline V gene are MGHRA and YSYEKL. The CDR3 sequence is 16 residues long. The V end was cut by 1 base, the J end by 0 bases, with 11 bases between. CDR3 DNA sequence: TGCGCCAGCAGCCAAGTTCTCGCGTCTAGCACAGATACGCAGTATTTT. Translated, it gives CASSQVLASSTDTQYF.

The V gene is TRBV7-2, the J gene TRBJ1-1, with D possibly matching TRBD1 (5 bases). The CDR3 has 13 residues. CDR1 is SGHTA, CDR2 FQGNSA, per germline. The V and J ends lost 5 bases and 0 bases respectively, with 7 bases between them. The chain's CDR3 is CASSPQVNTEAFF. The DNA for the CDR3 is TGTGCCAGCAGCCCACAGGTGAACACTGAAGCTTTCTTT.

This clone has a single count. The chain couples TRBV9 to TRBJ2-5; D is possibly TRBD1 or TRBD2 (5 bases each). From germline, CDR1 is SGDLS and CDR2 YYNGEE. The CDR3 sequence is 13 residues long. Trimming removed 3 bases at V and 5 bases at J, with 11 bases between. The CDR3 spells CASSERGMETQYF. The CDR3 nucleotides read TGTGCCAGCAGCGAGAGGGGTATGGAGACCCAGTACTTC.

A few counts support this clone. The V gene is TRBV7-2, the J gene TRBJ1-2, with D unresolved. The CDR3 is 11 amino acids. V dropped 0 bases and J dropped 13 bases, with 9 bases sitting between them. Germline values: CDR1 SGHTA, CDR2 FQGNSA. The DNA of the CDR3 is TGTGCCAGCAGCTTAGCTATGGGATCCACCTTC. Amino acid sequence: CASSLAMGSTF.

This rearrangement joins TRBV5-4 to TRBJ2-5, with TRBD2 identical over 8 bases. V gave up 4 bases and J gave up 5 bases; unmatched junction bases: 10. The CDR3 sequence is 15 residues long. Looked up from germline, CDR1 is SGHNT and CDR2 is YYREEE (reference sequence). This CDR3 is CASSVLAGSVETQYF. The CDR3, as DNA: TGTGCCAGCAGCGTCTTAGCGGGAAGTGTCGAGACCCAGTACTTC.

This clone has a handful of counts. The CDR3 region is CASSQDGLGEQFF. In DNA form, the CDR3 reads TGTGCCAGCAGCCAAGATGGGCTGGGCGAGCAGTTCTTC. The rearrangement uses TRBV4-2 and TRBJ2-1; D is unresolved. Germline V CDR1 and CDR2: LGHNA, YNFKEQ. CDR3 size: 13 residues. V was cut by 0 bases and J by 10 bases, with 10 bases left in between.

This clone was observed a few times. CDR3 sequence reads: CATSLGLAAEYEQYF. The CDR3 DNA is TGTGCCACCAGCCTTGGGTTAGCGGCGGAGTACGAGCAGTACTTC. This rearrangement joins TRBV15 to TRBJ2-7; D may be TRBD2 (6 bases). Germline CDR1 and CDR2: LNHNV and YYDKDF (reference sequence). This CDR3 has 15 amino acids. The germline V and J ends were trimmed by 5 bases and 4 bases, with 18 bases remaining between them.